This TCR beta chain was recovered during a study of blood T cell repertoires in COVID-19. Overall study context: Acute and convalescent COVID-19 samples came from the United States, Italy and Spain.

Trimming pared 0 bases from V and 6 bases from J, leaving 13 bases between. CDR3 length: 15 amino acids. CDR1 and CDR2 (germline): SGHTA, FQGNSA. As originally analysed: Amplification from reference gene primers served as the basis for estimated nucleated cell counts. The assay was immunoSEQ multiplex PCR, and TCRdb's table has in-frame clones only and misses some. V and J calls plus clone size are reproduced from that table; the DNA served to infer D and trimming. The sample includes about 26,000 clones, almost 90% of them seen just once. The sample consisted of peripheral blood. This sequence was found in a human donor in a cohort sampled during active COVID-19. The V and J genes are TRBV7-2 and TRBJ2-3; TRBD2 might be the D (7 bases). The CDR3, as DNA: TGTGCCAGCAGCTTAGCGGGGGGGCCCCCCGATACGCAGTATTTT. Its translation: CASSLAGGPPDTQYF.